In this sample, the clone carrying this TCR beta chain turned up a few times. The antigen remains undetermined. The sample belongs to a study of T cells in Graves' hyperthyroidism and ophthalmopathy. From less than 13 ml of fresh peripheral blood, PBMCs were isolated. Overall study results and limits: Ophthalmopathy, as predicted by the model, came a median 6.5 months after the prediction.

RNA transcripts gave rise to amplified TCR beta CDR3 regions. Researchers ran a first-round RT-PCR on the TCR CDR3 using the HTBI primer set. Each CDR3 protein gets one entry after TCRdb re-called the multiplex PCR reads with MiXCR. Among around 380,000 distinct CDR3 sequences listed, roughly 14% were seen once. Germline V gives CDR1 SGHRS, CDR2 YFSETQ. This CDR3 has 15 residues. Between the trimmed V and J ends, which lost 4 bases and 7 bases, there was a span of 20 bases. This sequence joins TRBV5-1 and TRBJ1-1; D perhaps matches TRBD1 (5 bases). Specimen: blood. This sequence originates from a man aged 25 to 40 with Graves' hyperthyroidism that later progressed to Graves' ophthalmopathy. CDR3 in DNA: TGCGCCAGCAGCGATTCTCCAGGGAGAGTTGTTGAAGCTTTCTTT. It is translated as CASSDSPGRVVEAFF.